This TCR beta chain was captured by sequencing in a study of PD-L1 blockade in urothelial cancer. Study in general: About 90% of the roughly 30 patients were men with bladder-origin urothelial cancer. Counts from blood samples showed a median of approximately 150,000 T cells. Analyzed time points were 3 weeks (second dose) and 6 weeks after therapy began.

Time point in this sample: pretreatment peripheral blood. Patients suffered from locally advanced or metastatic urothelial carcinoma. Generated by immunoSEQ multiplex PCR, the TCRdb table keeps only in-frame clones and is missing some. Of 70,000 or so clones listed, roughly 90% are singletons. V gave up 6 bases and J gave up 3 bases; unmatched junction bases: 7. Germline assignment: CDR1 SGHDT and CDR2 YYEEEE. The CDR3 is 14 residues long. The source is a man aged 70 or older with urothelial cancer. This chain connects TRBV5-6 to TRBJ2-5; 8 bases are shared with TRBD2. Sequenced material: PBMCs, taken around atezolizumab (anti-PD-L1) treatment. This chain's CDR3 is CASNRGTSKETQYF. Written as DNA, the CDR3 is TGTGCCAGCAACAGAGGGACTAGTAAAGAGACCCAGTACTTC.